This TCR beta chain was retrieved from a study of T-cell memory formation after mild COVID-19. Study-level points and caveats: In second-wave clones peaking day 37, SARS-CoV-2 specificity remained unconfirmed.

Trimming pared 1 base from V and 5 bases from J, leaving 15 bases between. Germline values: CDR1 MNHEY, CDR2 SMNVEV (reference sequence). The CDR3 covers 16 residues. Each CDR3 protein is one row after TCRdb ran MiXCR on the 5' RACE reads. The table has fewer than 200,000 distinct CDR3 sequences, about 21% seen once. Details on this clonotype: No antigen is known for it.

The J gene is TRBJ2-1, the V gene TRBV27; tentative D call: TRBD2 (6 bases). The sequence derives from an adult woman who had mild COVID-19 (a few samples of this study predate the infection). Cell type and time point are not known. Sequenced input: PBMCs or a T cell subset sorted from them (not recorded which). The DNA of the CDR3 is TGTGCCAGCAGTTTATTGGTTAGCGGAGGGGACAATGAGCAGTTCTTC. The encoded protein is CASSLLVSGGDNEQFF.